These T cell receptor beta chains were read from a single sample in a study of molecular identifiers for immune sequencing clone quantification. Each CDR3 protein is one row after TCRdb ran MiXCR on the PCR reads. This sample yields approximately 97,000 distinct CDR3 sequences, of which around 37% are seen a single time; less than 10% belongs to the top ten. The sequenced sample was naive CD8+ T cells from blood, with Jurkat cell RNA spiked in. All receptors come from a human donor in good health. Some libraries in this study had Jurkat cell RNA spiked in. CDR3s include the opening cysteine and the closing phenylalanine or tryptophan. The D gene is left open where the match is weak. Expanded clones get a size class; other rows say once, few or many, or leave the size out.

CDR3: CASSVGGRTEAFF
DNA: TGTGCCAGCAGCGTGGGAGGGAGGACTGAAGCTTTCTTT
size: few
J: TRBJ1-1
length: 13
D: -
V: TRBV9

CDR3: CRARDRDNEQYF
DNA: TGCAGAGCTAGAGATCGGGATAACGAGCAGTACTTC
size: -
J: TRBJ2-7
length: 12
D: -
V: TRBV20-1

CDR3: CAGSFGGEQYF
DNA: TGCGCCGGCAGCTTTGGGGGCGAGCAGTACTTC
size: -
J: TRBJ2-7
length: 11
D: -
V: TRBV5-1

CDR3: CASSPYIGTSGEGVIQYF
DNA: TGTGCCAGCAGTCCATACATTGGGACTAGCGGTGAAGGGGTTATTCAGTACTTC
size: -
J: TRBJ2-4
length: 18
D: TRBD2
V: TRBV6-1

CDR3: CASEDSLNQPQHF
DNA: TGTGCCAGCGAAGATAGCCTGAATCAGCCCCAGCATTTT
size: once
J: TRBJ1-5
length: 13
D: -
V: TRBV6-2/TRBV6-3

CDR3: CASSQVLREFSDTQYF
DNA: TGTGCCAGCAGCCAAGTTCTACGGGAGTTCTCAGATACGCAGTATTTT
size: -
J: TRBJ2-3
length: 16
D: -
V: TRBV3-2

CDR3: CASSYRALGNQPQHF
DNA: TGTGCCAGCAGTTATCGGGCATTGGGGAATCAGCCCCAGCATTTT
size: -
J: TRBJ1-5
length: 15
D: -
V: TRBV6-2/TRBV6-3

CDR3: CATDRGQETQYF
DNA: TGTGCCACCGACAGGGGGCAAGAGACCCAGTACTTC
size: few
J: TRBJ2-5
length: 12
D: TRBD1
V: TRBV11-2

CDR3: CSARDERSITGELFF
DNA: TGCAGTGCTAGAGATGAGCGGTCGATCACCGGGGAGCTGTTTTTT
size: -
J: TRBJ2-2
length: 15
D: -
V: TRBV20-1

CDR3: CASSPYHSGHYEQYF
DNA: TGTGCCAGTAGTCCTTACCACAGTGGTCACTACGAGCAGTACTTC
size: few
J: TRBJ2-7
length: 15
D: -
V: TRBV19

CDR3: CASTSGIARSSYEQYF
DNA: TGTGCCAGCACCTCGGGAATAGCGCGGAGCTCCTACGAGCAGTACTTC
size: -
J: TRBJ2-7
length: 16
D: -
V: TRBV28

CDR3: CASSQDLLAGAYEQSF
DNA: TGCGCCAGCAGCCAAGATTTGCTAGCGGGAGCCTACGAGCAGTCCTTC
size: -
J: TRBJ2-7
length: 16
D: TRBD2
V: TRBV4-1

CDR3: CASSPRDEITDTQYF
DNA: TGCGCCAGCAGCCCCCGCGACGAAATCACTGATACGCAGTATTTT
size: -
J: TRBJ2-3
length: 15
D: -
V: TRBV4-3

CDR3: CASRRLAESSYEQYF
DNA: TGTGCCAGCAGACGACTAGCCGAGAGCTCCTACGAGCAGTACTTC
size: few
J: TRBJ2-7
length: 15
D: TRBD2
V: TRBV28

CDR3: CASSYEVNTEAFF
DNA: TGTGCCAGCAGTTACGAGGTTAACACTGAAGCTTTCTTT
size: few
J: TRBJ1-1
length: 13
D: -
V: TRBV6-5

CDR3: CSAYPASGRGQPQRF
DNA: TGCAGTGCTTACCCCGCCTCAGGGCGAGGTCAGCCCCAGCGTTTT
size: -
J: TRBJ1-5
length: 15
D: -
V: TRBV20-1

CDR3: CSAREWDWRYF
DNA: TGCAGTGCTAGAGAATGGGACTGGAGATATTTT
size: few
J: TRBJ2-3
length: 11
D: -
V: TRBV20-1

CDR3: CASSWDTGRGNQPQHF
DNA: TGCGCCAGCAGCTGGGACACGGGACGGGGCAATCAGCCCCAGCATTTT
size: -
J: TRBJ1-5
length: 16
D: -
V: TRBV4-3

CDR3: CASKRLVREQYF
DNA: TGTGCCAGCAAAAGACTGGTCCGCGAGCAGTACTTC
size: many
J: TRBJ2-7
length: 12
D: -
V: TRBV6-5

CDR3: CASSLAWGTDTQYF
DNA: TGTGCCAGCAGCTTAGCCTGGGGCACAGATACGCAGTATTTT
size: -
J: TRBJ2-3
length: 14
D: -
V: TRBV7-6

CDR3: CASSSPTSESYNEQFF
DNA: TGTGCCAGCAGCTCCCCGACTAGCGAATCCTACAATGAGCAGTTCTTC
size: many
J: TRBJ2-1
length: 16
D: TRBD2
V: TRBV5-6

CDR3: CASSQWRAVTDTRYF
DNA: TGCGCCAGCAGCCAATGGCGGGCCGTCACAGATACGCGGTATTTT
size: -
J: TRBJ2-3
length: 15
D: -
V: TRBV4-3

CDR3: CASSELFYSGANVLTF
DNA: TGTGCCAGCAGTGAATTGTTCTACTCTGGGGCCAACGTCCTGACTTTC
size: few
J: TRBJ2-6
length: 16
D: -
V: TRBV6-1

CDR3: CASSQGDRGYEQYF
DNA: TGCGCCAGCAGCCAAGGGGACAGGGGCTACGAGCAGTACTTC
size: -
J: TRBJ2-7
length: 14
D: TRBD1
V: TRBV4-3

CDR3: CASSLTPGTGDLFYNEQFF
DNA: TGTGCCAGCAGCCTTACCCCCGGGACAGGGGATTTATTCTACAATGAGCAGTTCTTC
size: -
J: TRBJ2-1
length: 19
D: TRBD1
V: TRBV7-8

CDR3: CASCPTIGEGTGELFF
DNA: TGTGCCAGCTGCCCCACTATAGGGGAAGGTACCGGGGAGCTGTTTTTT
size: -
J: TRBJ2-2
length: 16
D: -
V: TRBV9

CDR3: CASSVGGTNQPQHF
DNA: TGTGCCAGTAGTGTGGGCGGAACCAATCAGCCCCAGCATTTT
size: few
J: TRBJ1-5
length: 14
D: -
V: TRBV19

CDR3: CASSAKGLDIQYF
DNA: TGTGCCAGCAGTGCGAAGGGGCTGGACATTCAGTACTTC
size: many
J: TRBJ2-4
length: 13
D: -
V: TRBV6-1

CDR3: CASSQAEDTQYF
DNA: TGCGCCAGCAGCCAAGCAGAGGATACGCAGTATTTT
size: -
J: TRBJ2-3
length: 12
D: -
V: TRBV4-3

CDR3: CASSVDQGQHTGELFF
DNA: TGTGCCAGCAGCGTAGACCAGGGACAGCACACCGGGGAGCTGTTTTTT
size: -
J: TRBJ2-2
length: 16
D: TRBD1
V: TRBV9

CDR3: CASSSRGSNYGYTF
DNA: TGTGCCAGCAGCTCCAGGGGGAGCAACTATGGCTACACCTTC
size: few
J: TRBJ1-2
length: 14
D: TRBD1
V: TRBV28

CDR3: CASSWGTSTDTQYF
DNA: TGTGCCAGCAGTTGGGGTACTAGCACAGATACGCAGTATTTT
size: many
J: TRBJ2-3
length: 14
D: -
V: TRBV12-3/TRBV12-4

CDR3: CSVTTLAGGRDTQYF
DNA: TGCAGTGTCACAACCCTAGCGGGAGGGCGGGATACGCAGTATTTT
size: -
J: TRBJ2-3
length: 15
D: TRBD2
V: TRBV20-1

CDR3: CASSFGFTTAGYEQYF
DNA: TGTGCCAGCAGCTTCGGCTTCACAACGGCAGGCTACGAGCAGTACTTC
size: few
J: TRBJ2-7
length: 16
D: -
V: TRBV11-2

CDR3: CASSLDLSFGRGNEQFF
DNA: TGCGCCAGCAGCTTGGACCTGTCATTTGGAAGGGGCAATGAGCAGTTCTTC
size: many
J: TRBJ2-1
length: 17
D: -
V: TRBV5-1

CDR3: CASSPFSSTDTQYF
DNA: TGTGCCAGCAGTCCCTTTTCTAGCACAGATACGCAGTATTTT
size: -
J: TRBJ2-3
length: 14
D: -
V: TRBV27

CDR3: CASSPTLAEITDTQYF
DNA: TGTGCCAGCTCACCAACTCTAGCGGAGATCACAGATACGCAGTATTTT
size: few
J: TRBJ2-3
length: 16
D: TRBD2
V: TRBV18

CDR3: CASSFAGGPDKNIQYF
DNA: TGTGCCAGCAGTTTTGCGGGAGGGCCTGACAAAAACATTCAGTACTTC
size: many
J: TRBJ2-4
length: 16
D: TRBD2
V: TRBV12-3/TRBV12-4

CDR3: CASSFGQGNGELFF
DNA: TGTGCCAGCAGCTTCGGTCAGGGGAACGGGGAGCTGTTTTTT
size: -
J: TRBJ2-2
length: 14
D: -
V: TRBV11-2

CDR3: CASSPQGVIEQYF
DNA: TGTGCCAGCAGCCCTCAGGGGGTTATCGAGCAGTACTTC
size: many
J: TRBJ2-7
length: 13
D: TRBD1
V: TRBV5-4

CDR3: CASTRRPTSSETQYF
DNA: TGTGCCAGCACGCGGCGACCCACATCTTCCGAGACCCAGTACTTC
size: -
J: TRBJ2-5
length: 15
D: -
V: TRBV7-6

CDR3: CATSGLSFSEGRSSNNEQFF
DNA: TGTGCCACCAGTGGTTTGTCTTTCTCTGAAGGACGGAGCTCCAACAATGAGCAGTTCTTC
size: -
J: TRBJ2-1
length: 20
D: -
V: TRBV24-1

CDR3: CASSQWTGLAQYF
DNA: TGTGCCAGCAGCCAATGGACAGGGTTGGCCCAGTACTTC
size: many
J: TRBJ2-5
length: 13
D: TRBD1
V: TRBV14

CDR3: CASSQSILDSYTDTQYF
DNA: TGTGCCAGCAGCCAAAGTATTTTGGACAGCTACACAGATACGCAGTATTTT
size: few
J: TRBJ2-3
length: 17
D: -
V: TRBV14

CDR3: CASSLDLYEQYF
DNA: TGTGCCAGCAGCCTGGACTTGTACGAGCAGTACTTC
size: many
J: TRBJ2-7
length: 12
D: -
V: TRBV14

CDR3: CSVDQSYEQFF
DNA: TGCAGCGTTGACCAGAGCTATGAGCAGTTCTTC
size: -
J: TRBJ2-1
length: 11
D: -
V: TRBV29-1

CDR3: CASSLRANEQYF
DNA: TGTGCCAGCAGCTTAAGGGCCAACGAGCAGTACTTC
size: -
J: TRBJ2-7
length: 12
D: -
V: TRBV13

CDR3: CASSEWMGTDTQYF
DNA: TGTGCCAGCAGTGAGTGGATGGGCACAGATACGCAGTATTTT
size: -
J: TRBJ2-3
length: 14
D: -
V: TRBV25-1

CDR3: CASSQLGFNEQFF
DNA: TGCGCCAGCAGCCAGTTAGGGTTCAATGAGCAGTTCTTC
size: -
J: TRBJ2-1
length: 13
D: -
V: TRBV4-1

CDR3: CASSPPGELFF
DNA: TGTGCCAGCAGCCCCCCCGGGGAGCTGTTTTTT
size: -
J: TRBJ2-2
length: 11
D: -
V: TRBV12-3/TRBV12-4

CDR3: CASRKIQGNNQPQHF
DNA: TGTGCCAGCAGGAAAATACAGGGCAACAATCAGCCCCAGCATTTT
size: few
J: TRBJ1-5
length: 15
D: -
V: TRBV27

CDR3: CASRTGAREQYF
DNA: TGTGCCAGCAGAACAGGGGCCCGCGAGCAGTACTTC
size: few
J: TRBJ2-7
length: 12
D: TRBD1
V: TRBV12-3/TRBV12-4

CDR3: CASSDSYEQYF
DNA: TGTGCCAGCAGTGACAGCTACGAGCAGTACTTC
size: many
J: TRBJ2-7
length: 11
D: -
V: TRBV12-3/TRBV12-4

CDR3: CASSSLAGLPNEQFF
DNA: TGTGCCAGCAGTTCCCTAGCGGGCCTGCCTAATGAGCAGTTCTTC
size: few
J: TRBJ2-1
length: 15
D: TRBD2
V: TRBV27

CDR3: CASSPTTAYEQYF
DNA: TGCGCCAGCAGCCCGACAACTGCCTACGAGCAGTACTTC
size: -
J: TRBJ2-7
length: 13
D: -
V: TRBV5-1

CDR3: CASSVAPLAYEQYF
DNA: TGTGCCAGCAGTGTAGCCCCTCTTGCGTACGAGCAGTACTTC
size: -
J: TRBJ2-7
length: 14
D: -
V: TRBV12-3/TRBV12-4

CDR3: CASSQRLVTDTQYF
DNA: TGCGCCAGCAGCCAAAGACTAGTCACAGATACGCAGTATTTT
size: -
J: TRBJ2-3
length: 14
D: -
V: TRBV4-3